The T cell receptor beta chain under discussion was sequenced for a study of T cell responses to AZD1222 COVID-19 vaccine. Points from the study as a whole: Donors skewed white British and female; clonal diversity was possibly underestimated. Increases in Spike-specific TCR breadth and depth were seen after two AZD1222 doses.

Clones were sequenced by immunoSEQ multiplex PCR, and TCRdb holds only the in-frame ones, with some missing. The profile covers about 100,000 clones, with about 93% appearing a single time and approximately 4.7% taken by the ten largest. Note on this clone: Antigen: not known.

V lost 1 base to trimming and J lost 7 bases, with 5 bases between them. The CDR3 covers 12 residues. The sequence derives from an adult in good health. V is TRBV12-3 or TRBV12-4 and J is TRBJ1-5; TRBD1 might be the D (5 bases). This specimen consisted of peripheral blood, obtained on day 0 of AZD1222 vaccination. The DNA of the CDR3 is TGTGCCAGCAGTTTAGGGGGCCAGCCCCAGCATTTT. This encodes CASSLGGQPQHF.